This record covers a single T cell receptor (beta chain). What it recognizes is unknown. This CDR3 is built from 15 residues. V was clipped by 0 bases and J by 4 bases, with 9 bases between them. CDR1 KGHSY and CDR2 FQNENV come from the germline V gene. This entry is derived from a study of T cell responses to AZD1222 COVID-19 vaccine. Study as a whole: Whether given at about 4 or about 12 weeks, second doses were pooled. Overall study results and limits: Females outnumbered males among donors, who were mostly white British; clonal diversity was possibly underestimated. Repertoire samples came only from after the peak T cell response. Following two doses of AZD1222, Spike-specific TCR breadth and depth rose.

Repertoires were generated with immunoSEQ multiplex PCR, while TCRdb's copy carries only in-frame clones and drops some. The sample includes around 90,000 clones, over 75% of them seen just once. Sample: peripheral blood, taken on day 0 of AZD1222 vaccination. The clonotype was recovered from an adult in good health. The gene calls are TRBV16 and TRBJ1-4; D remains unclear. CDR3 sequence reads: CASSQSGQVNEKLFF. CDR3 nucleotides: TGTGCCAGCAGCCAATCGGGCCAGGTTAATGAAAAACTGTTTTTT.